Each of the 27 T cell receptor beta chains below was sequenced from the same sample in a study of blood T cell repertoires in COVID-19. Sequenced by immunoSEQ multiplex PCR; TCRdb stores in-frame clones only, minus some. This repertoire shows some 670,000 clones, 80% to 90% found once; its top ten account for roughly 0.25%. Source material: peripheral blood. These TCRs come from a young woman with acute or convalescent COVID-19.

The V gene is TRBV15, the J gene TRBJ1-5; 8 nucleotides line up with TRBD1. V trimming: 6 bases; J trimming: 4 bases; junction bases outside the gene matches: 8. The CDR3 runs to 15 residues. Germline CDR1 reads LNHNV; CDR2 reads YYDKDF (reference sequence). The CDR3 DNA reads TGTGCCACCAGGGTGGACAGGGTAAAGAATCAGCCCCAGCATTTT. Its protein is CATRVDRVKNQPQHF.

As regards this clone: Other nucleotide sequences from this sample produce the same CDR3. CDR3 nucleotide sequence: TGTGCCAGCAGCTTGCGGGGTTCAGATACGCAGTATTTT. Its translation is CASSLRGSDTQYF. The gene calls are TRBV5-6 and TRBJ2-3, with D maybe TRBD2 (5 bases). V was pared by 1 base and J by 4 bases, with 7 bases between. Germline CDR1 is SGHDT and CDR2 is YYEEEE. The CDR3 has 13 amino acids.

The chain recombines TRBV5-4 with TRBJ1-1; 12 bases map to TRBD1. The CDR3 runs 17 residues. Germline V gene data show CDR1 as SGHNT and CDR2 as YYREEE (reference sequence). The V gene end was trimmed by 0 bases and the J gene end by 6 bases; junction bases not matched to a gene: 9. The CDR3 is CASSLGAGQGAVAEAFF. DNA for the CDR3: TGTGCCAGCAGCTTGGGCGCGGGACAGGGGGCAGTCGCTGAAGCTTTCTTT.

The gene calls are TRBV7-9 and TRBJ1-2; TRBD1 aligns across 8 bases. The CDR3 runs to 13 residues. Germline V gives CDR1 SEHNR, CDR2 FQNEAQ (reference sequence). Unmatched junction bases numbered 5, after V lost 6 bases and J lost 5 bases. The CDR3, as DNA: TGTGCCAGCAGTCCAGGACAGGGATATGGCTACACCTTC. This encodes CASSPGQGYGYTF.

The chain has TRBV10-3 and TRBJ1-5, with TRBD1 identical over 9 bases. Unmatched junction bases numbered 13, after V lost 7 bases and J lost 0 bases. In germline, CDR1 is ENHRY, CDR2 SYGVKD. This CDR3 is built from 18 residues. The CDR3 sequence is CAITWDRAPAISNQPQHF. As DNA, the CDR3 is TGTGCCATCACCTGGGACAGGGCCCCTGCAATTAGCAATCAGCCCCAGCATTTT.

The V and J genes are TRBV6-2 or TRBV6-3 and TRBJ1-4; perhaps TRBD1 as D (5 bases). Germline values: CDR1 MNHEY, CDR2 SVGEGT. The CDR3 consists of 11 residues. V was clipped by 6 bases and J by 8 bases, with 7 bases between them. The CDR3 loop is CASSSGEKLFF. Written as DNA, the CDR3 is TGTGCCAGCAGCTCAGGGGAAAAACTGTTTTTT.

CDR3 residues: CASSAVGGNQPQHF. The CDR3 DNA sequence: TGTGCCAGCAGCGCCGTGGGGGGAAATCAGCCCCAGCATTTT. The genes are TRBV9 and TRBJ1-5; D possibly corresponds to TRBD1 (5 bases). From germline, CDR1 is SGDLS and CDR2 YYNGEE. The V and J ends lost 3 bases and 4 bases respectively, with 11 bases between them. CDR3 length: 14 residues.

The chain uses TRBV6-1 and TRBJ2-5, with 11 positions matching TRBD1. This CDR3 comprises 16 residues. Germline V CDR1 and CDR2: MNHNS, SASEGT. The J segment lost 9 bases and the V segment lost 4 bases, leaving 13 bases of the junction unmatched. CDR3 bases: TGTGCCAGCAGTGGCCCGGGACAGGGGGTAAAAACGGCCCAGTACTTC. Residues: CASSGPGQGVKTAQYF.

This chain uses TRBV9 with TRBJ1-2; D is perhaps TRBD1 (5 bases). V lost 3 bases and J lost 1, with 7 bases in between. The CDR3 has 13 residues. Germline lookup yields CDR1 SGDLS and CDR2 YYNGEE. The DNA of the CDR3 is TGTGCCAGCAGCGCAGGGTATAACTATGGCTACACCTTC. This gives the protein CASSAGYNYGYTF.

V is TRBV5-4 and J is TRBJ2-4; TRBD2 is a possible D gene (5 bases). The CDR3 runs 15 residues. Germline values: CDR1 SGHNT, CDR2 YYREEE (reference sequence). Trimming pared 0 bases from V and 7 bases from J, leaving 14 bases between. The CDR3 nucleotides are TGTGCCAGCAGCTTGGCGGGGTCCTATTCTAACATTCAGTACTTC. Residues: CASSLAGSYSNIQYF.

The chain has TRBV6-5 and TRBJ1-2; no reliable D call. This CDR3 region has 12 residues. V was trimmed by 5 bases and J by 4 bases, leaving 8 bases between them. Germline V gene data show CDR1 as MNHEY and CDR2 as SVGAGI. CDR3 protein: CASSRDTYGYTF. The CDR3 DNA reads TGTGCCAGCAGTCGCGACACCTATGGCTACACCTTC.

This clone showed up just once. J is TRBJ1-5 and V is TRBV15; D gene uncertain. CDR1 is LNHNV, CDR2 YYDKDF, per germline (reference sequence). There are 12 residues in the CDR3. Trimming left V 3 bases short and J 5 bases short, with 5 bases between. In DNA, the CDR3 is TGTGCCACCAGCAGCAACTATCAGCCCCAGCATTTT. Its protein is CATSSNYQPQHF.

This sequence joins TRBV18 and TRBJ2-7; 11 nucleotides line up with TRBD2. There are 15 residues in the CDR3. Germline V lookup: CDR1 KGHSH, CDR2 LQKENI. J was trimmed by 9 bases and V by 0 bases; bases with no gene match: 7. For the CDR3, the DNA is TGTGCCAGCTCACCACCGGGACTAGCGGAACTAAGGCAGTACTTC. Residues: CASSPPGLAELRQYF.

The chain couples TRBV10-3 to TRBJ2-5; the D is unclear. Germline CDR1 ENHRY, CDR2 SYGVKD. The CDR3 has 11 amino acids. Trimming left V 10 bases short and J 3 bases short, with 9 bases between. For the CDR3, the DNA is TGTGCCACCCGAGAAAAAGAGACCCAGTACTTC. It translates to CATREKETQYF.

Remarks on this clone: Other nucleotide sequences in the sample specify the same CDR3. The chain couples TRBV12-3 or TRBV12-4 to TRBJ2-7, with a weak D call TRBD2 (6 bases). V dropped 6 bases and J dropped 7 bases, with 10 bases sitting between them. This CDR3 is 11 amino acids long. CDR3 bases: TGTGCCAGCAGCCCAGGACTAGAGCAGTACTTC. Encoded protein: CASSPGLEQYF.

The V gene is TRBV18, the J gene TRBJ1-5; tentatively, D is TRBD1 (6 bases). V lost 4 bases, J lost 6 bases, and 19 bases lay in between. The CDR3 covers 16 residues. Germline V gene data show CDR1 as KGHSH and CDR2 as LQKENI. The CDR3 region is CASSLTLQGGGQPQHF. The CDR3 DNA sequence: TGTGCCAGCTCACTGACTCTACAGGGTGGGGGTCAGCCCCAGCATTTT.

Turning to this clone: Other DNA sequences in the same sample also yield this CDR3. This chain connects TRBV27 to TRBJ2-2; D is unresolved. The CDR3 has 13 amino acids. Germline CDR1 is MNHEY and CDR2 is SMNVEV (reference sequence). V was shortened by 3 bases and J by 4 bases, with 6 bases between the two germline ends. The CDR3 protein is CASSLRVTGELFF. CDR3 DNA sequence: TGTGCCAGCAGTTTGCGTGTCACCGGGGAGCTGTTTTTT.

The V call is TRBV2, the J call TRBJ1-2, with 8 bases that match TRBD1. CDR3 length: 15 amino acids. Germline lookup yields CDR1 SNHLY and CDR2 FYNNEI. The V and J ends lost 6 bases and 3 bases, in that order; junction bases with no gene match: 9. CDR3 nucleotides: TGTGCCAGCAGCGCTCGGACAGGGCCAGACTATGGCTACACCTTC. Its translation: CASSARTGPDYGYTF.

This chain uses TRBV7-2 with TRBJ2-7; D remains unclear. Germline lookup yields CDR1 SGHTA and CDR2 FQGNSA. The CDR3 is 13 amino acids. V was pared by 3 bases and J by 3 bases, with 9 bases between. Here the CDR3 DNA reads TGTGCCAGCAGCTTCTACAGAAGCTACGAGCAGTACTTC. The encoded protein is CASSFYRSYEQYF.

The rearrangement joins TRBV10-2 to TRBJ1-2, with 7 nucleotides matching TRBD1. Trimming cost V 7 bases and J 6 bases; bases outside gene matches: 11. This CDR3 has 14 residues. Germline V gives CDR1 WSHSY, CDR2 SAAADI. CDR3: CASMPTGSVDGYTF. CDR3 sequence (DNA): TGCGCCAGCATGCCGACAGGGTCGGTAGATGGCTACACCTTC.

The chain combines TRBV7-2 with TRBJ2-7; D is perhaps TRBD2 (6 bases). The CDR3 totals 15 residues. The V end lost 0 bases, the J end lost 4 bases, and 13 bases lay between the germline ends. Per germline, CDR1 SGHTA and CDR2 FQGNSA. This CDR3 reads CASSLAGGDPYEQYF. CDR3 DNA: TGTGCCAGCAGCTTAGCCGGCGGGGATCCTTACGAGCAGTACTTC.

This sequence joins TRBV30 and TRBJ1-3, with 9 bases matching TRBD1. Germline lookup yields CDR1 GTSNPN and CDR2 SVGIG (reference sequence). The CDR3 length is 14 residues. V lost 4 bases to trimming and J lost 7 bases; unmatched junction nucleotides: 8. CDR3 in DNA: TGTGCCTGGAACCTAAGGACAGGGGAGAACACCATATATTTT. Residues: CAWNLRTGENTIYF.

This chain joins TRBV29-1 and TRBJ1-3; D uncertain. Germline V gene lookup returns CDR1 SQVTM and CDR2 ANQGSEA. The CDR3 is 11 amino acids. V was trimmed by 5 bases and J by 3 bases, leaving 5 bases between them. The CDR3 here is CSVLGGNTIYF. The CDR3 DNA follows: TGCAGCGTTCTCGGTGGAAACACCATATATTTT.

This chain uses TRBV19 with TRBJ2-7; TRBD2 is a possible D gene (5 bases). V was clipped by 7 bases and J by 2 bases, with 24 bases between them. The CDR3 has 17 amino acids. CDR1 is LNHDA and CDR2 is SQIVND in the germline V gene (reference sequence). The CDR3 loop is CASTPSGRFSTPYEQYF. CDR3 in DNA: TGTGCCAGTACCCCCAGCGGCAGGTTCTCTACCCCCTACGAGCAGTACTTC.

Of note for this clone: Other DNA sequences from this sample encode an identical CDR3 as well. The chain carries TRBV19 and TRBJ1-5, with 10 bases identical to TRBD1. Trimming took 6 bases from V and 2 from J; bases not matched to a gene: 4. The V gene's germline CDR1 is LNHDA and CDR2 SQIVND (reference sequence). The CDR3 is made up of 15 amino acids. The CDR3, as DNA: TGTGCCAGTAGCACCGGGACAGGGGGCAATCAGCCCCAGCATTTT. Its protein product is CASSTGTGGNQPQHF.

The gene calls are TRBV19 and TRBJ1-2; D is uncertain. CDR1 and CDR2 (germline): LNHDA, SQIVND (reference sequence). This CDR3 has 13 residues. V lost 6 bases and J lost 4, with 12 bases in between. CDR3 coding DNA: TGTGCCAGTAGCTCCGAGGCGATCTATGGCTACACCTTC. Protein: CASSSEAIYGYTF.

This sequence joins TRBV3-1 (or the pseudogene TRBV3-2) and TRBJ2-3; D possibly corresponds to TRBD1 (6 bases). The CDR3 has 11 residues. The germline V gene has CDR1 LGHDT and CDR2 YNNKEL (reference sequence). With 3 bases removed from V and 10 bases from J, the gap between germline ends came to 8 bases. In DNA form, the CDR3 reads TGTGCCAGCAGCCATTCAGGGGCGCAGTATTTT. Translation gives CASSHSGAQYF.